This TCR beta chain was captured in a study of cytomegalovirus exposure and HLA in healthy donors. Findings and caveats of the study: Several top significant clusters appeared, in a later analysis, to be linked to common viral pathogens.

V trimming: 6 bases; J trimming: 6 bases; junction bases outside the gene matches: 12. Germline V gene sequence: CDR1 SNHLY, CDR2 FYNNEI. The CDR3 spans 17 residues. The primer mix had 60 Vbeta and 13 Jbeta primers. Sequencing used immunoSEQ multiplex PCR; TCRdb keeps in-frame clones, though not all of them. The sample lists over 80,000 clones, almost 80% occurring once. As regards this clone: Its antigen is unknown.

Sequencing was performed on PBMCs. The gene calls are TRBV2 and TRBJ2-2; TRBD2 matches at 11 bases. The source is a female donor in good health and CMV-seronegative. CDR3 bases: TGTGCCAGCAGCAACCCCGTACTAGCGGGAGCCCCCGGGGAGCTGTTTTTT. This encodes CASSNPVLAGAPGELFF.